This paragraph reports one TCR beta chain. Its cognate antigen is unknown. Trimming shortened V by 8 bases and J by 6 bases, and 16 bases separated the two germline ends. Germline CDR1 and CDR2: SQVTM and ANQGSEA. There are 12 residues in the CDR3. Some clones are missing from TCRdb's copy, which holds only in-frame ones; the method was immunoSEQ multiplex PCR. The profile shows about 160,000 clones, about 88% of them singletons. The sample belongs to a study of cytotoxic CD8 clonotypes in ibrutinib-treated CLL. Study as a whole: In all, about a dozen patients were relapsed/refractory, approximately 15 were treatment-naive and approximately 17 were IGHV unmutated. Partial responders around 24, complete 2; about twelve progressed and approximately 15 stayed in remission by median roughly 70 months.

The study's findings and limits: Public clonotypes were uncommon and contracted or stayed stable on treatment. Clonality climbed at ibrutinib response, then dropped toward baseline at progression.

The starting material was PBMCs, obtained at disease progression, from a patient treated with ibrutinib. The V call is TRBV29-1, the J call TRBJ1-1, with D maybe TRBD1 (6 bases). The TCR sequence derives from a human donor with chronic lymphocytic leukemia. CDR3 DNA: TGCAGCACCGAACAGGGTAACCCTGAAGCTTTCTTT. Its protein product is CSTEQGNPEAFF.